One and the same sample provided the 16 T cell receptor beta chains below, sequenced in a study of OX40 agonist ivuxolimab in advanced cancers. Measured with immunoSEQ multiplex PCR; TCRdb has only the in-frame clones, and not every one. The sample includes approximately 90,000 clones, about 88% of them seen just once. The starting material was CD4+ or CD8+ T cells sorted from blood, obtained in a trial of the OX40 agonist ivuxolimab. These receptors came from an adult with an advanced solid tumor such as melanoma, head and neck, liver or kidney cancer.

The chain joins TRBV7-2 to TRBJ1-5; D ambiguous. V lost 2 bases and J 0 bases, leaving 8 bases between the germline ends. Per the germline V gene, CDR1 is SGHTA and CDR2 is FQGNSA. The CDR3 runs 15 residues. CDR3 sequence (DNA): TGTGCCAGCAGCTTACAGGCAGATAGCAATCAGCCCCAGCATTTT. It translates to CASSLQADSNQPQHF.

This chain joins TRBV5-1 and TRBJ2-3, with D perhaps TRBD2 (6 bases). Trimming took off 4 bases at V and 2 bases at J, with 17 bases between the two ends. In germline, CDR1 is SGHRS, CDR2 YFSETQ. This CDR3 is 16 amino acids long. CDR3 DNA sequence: TGCGCCAGCAGCCCATTTGGGGACTTTACCACAGATACGCAGTATTTT. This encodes CASSPFGDFTTDTQYF.

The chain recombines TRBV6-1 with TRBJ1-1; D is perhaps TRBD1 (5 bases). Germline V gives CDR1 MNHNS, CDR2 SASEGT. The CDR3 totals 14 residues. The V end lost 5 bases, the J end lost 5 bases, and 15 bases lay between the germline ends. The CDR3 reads CASSSGRGRTEAFF. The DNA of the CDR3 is TGTGCCAGCAGTTCGGGGAGGGGACGGACTGAAGCTTTCTTT.

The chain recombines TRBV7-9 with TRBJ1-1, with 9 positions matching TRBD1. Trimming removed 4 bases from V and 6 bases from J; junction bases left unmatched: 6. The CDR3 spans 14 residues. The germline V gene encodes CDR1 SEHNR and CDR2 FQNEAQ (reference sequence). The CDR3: CASSCDRGGSEAFF. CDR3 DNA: TGTGCCAGCAGCTGCGACAGGGGGGGGTCTGAAGCTTTCTTT.

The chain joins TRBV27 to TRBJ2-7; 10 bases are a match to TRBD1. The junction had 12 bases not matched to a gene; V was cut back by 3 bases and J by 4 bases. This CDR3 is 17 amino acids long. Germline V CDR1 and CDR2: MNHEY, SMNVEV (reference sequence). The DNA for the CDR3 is TGTGCCAGCAGTTTCACCACTCGACAGGGGGCGGTTTACGAGCAGTACTTC. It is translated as CASSFTTRQGAVYEQYF.

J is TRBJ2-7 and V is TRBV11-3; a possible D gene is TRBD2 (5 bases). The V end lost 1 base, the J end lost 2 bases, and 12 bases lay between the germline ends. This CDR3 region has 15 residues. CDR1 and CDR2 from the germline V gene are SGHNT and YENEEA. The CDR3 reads CASSLAREGAYEQYF. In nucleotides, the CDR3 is TGTGCCAGCAGCTTAGCTCGGGAAGGAGCCTACGAGCAGTACTTC.

CDR3 sequence reads: CASSFSIDSHPSPLFF. The DNA of the CDR3 is TGCGCCAGCAGCTTCTCCATAGACAGCCATCCTTCCCCTCTGTTTTTT. The chain joins TRBV5-1 to TRBJ1-4; TRBD1 might be the D (5 bases). CDR3 length equals 16 residues. Germline loops: CDR1 SGHRS, CDR2 YFSETQ. Trimming removed 2 bases from V and 14 bases from J, with 25 bases in between.

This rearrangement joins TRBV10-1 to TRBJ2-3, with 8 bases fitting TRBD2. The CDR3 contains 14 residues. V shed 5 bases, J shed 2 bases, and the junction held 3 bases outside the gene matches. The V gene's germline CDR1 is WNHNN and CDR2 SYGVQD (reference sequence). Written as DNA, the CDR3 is TGCGCCAGCAGTCGAGCGGGGGCCACAGATACGCAGTATTTT. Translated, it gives CASSRAGATDTQYF.

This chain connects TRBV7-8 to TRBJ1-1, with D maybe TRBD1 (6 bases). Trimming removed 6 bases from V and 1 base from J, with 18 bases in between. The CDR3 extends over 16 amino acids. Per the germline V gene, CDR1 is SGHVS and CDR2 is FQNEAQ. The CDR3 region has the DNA TGTGCCAGCAGACTGATGGGGGGGCCCGGGAACACTGAAGCTTTCTTT. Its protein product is CASRLMGGPGNTEAFF. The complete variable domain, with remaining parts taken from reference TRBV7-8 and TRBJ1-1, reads GAGVSQSPRYKVAKRGQDVALRCDPISGHVSLFWYQQALGQGPEFLTYFQNEAQLDKSGLPSDRFFAERPEGSVSTLKIQRTQQEDSAVYLCASRLMGGPGNTEAFFGQGTRLTVV.

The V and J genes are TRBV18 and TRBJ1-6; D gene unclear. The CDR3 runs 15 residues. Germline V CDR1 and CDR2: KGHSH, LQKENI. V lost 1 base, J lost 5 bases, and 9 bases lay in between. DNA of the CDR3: TGTGCCAGCTCACCACTGGATGATAATAATTCACCCCTCCACTTT. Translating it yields CASSPLDDNNSPLHF.

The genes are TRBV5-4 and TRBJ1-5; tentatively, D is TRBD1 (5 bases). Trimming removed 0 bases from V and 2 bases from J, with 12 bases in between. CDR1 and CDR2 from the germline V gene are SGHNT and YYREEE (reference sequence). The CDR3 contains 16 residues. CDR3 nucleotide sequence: TGTGCCAGCAGCTTGGTTGTGGGGGTGGGCAATCAGCCCCAGCATTTT. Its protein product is CASSLVVGVGNQPQHF.

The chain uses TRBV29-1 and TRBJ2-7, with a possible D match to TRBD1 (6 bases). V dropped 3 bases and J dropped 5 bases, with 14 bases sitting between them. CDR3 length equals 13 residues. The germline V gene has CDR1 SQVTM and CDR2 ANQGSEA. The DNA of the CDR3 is TGCAGCGTTGACCAACAGGGTTTGAACGAGCAGTACTTC. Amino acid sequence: CSVDQQGLNEQYF.

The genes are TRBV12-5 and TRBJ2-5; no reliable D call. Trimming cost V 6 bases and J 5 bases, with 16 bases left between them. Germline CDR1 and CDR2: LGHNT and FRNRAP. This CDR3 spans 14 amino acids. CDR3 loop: CASGEPPVGETQYF. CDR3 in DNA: TGTGCTAGTGGCGAACCCCCGGTTGGGGAGACCCAGTACTTC.

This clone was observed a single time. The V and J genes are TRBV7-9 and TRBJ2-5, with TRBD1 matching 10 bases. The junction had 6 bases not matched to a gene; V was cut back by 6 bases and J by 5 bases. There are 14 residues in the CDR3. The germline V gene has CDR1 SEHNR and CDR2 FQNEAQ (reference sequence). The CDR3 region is CASSPDRGRETQYF. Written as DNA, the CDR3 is TGTGCCAGCAGTCCTGACAGGGGGCGGGAGACCCAGTACTTC.

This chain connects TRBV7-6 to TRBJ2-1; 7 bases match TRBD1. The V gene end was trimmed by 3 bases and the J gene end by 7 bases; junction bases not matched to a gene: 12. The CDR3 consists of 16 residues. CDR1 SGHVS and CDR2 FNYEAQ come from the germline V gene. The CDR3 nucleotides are TGTGCCAGCAGCTTCGGACAGGCCCCCTACAGGAATGAGCAGTTCTTC. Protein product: CASSFGQAPYRNEQFF. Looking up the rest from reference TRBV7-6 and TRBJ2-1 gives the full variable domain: GAGVSQSPRYKVTKRGQDVALRCDPISGHVSLYWYRQALGQGPEFLTYFNYEAQQDKSGLPNDRFSAERPEGSISTLTIQRTEQRDSAMYRCASSFGQAPYRNEQFFGPGTRLTVL.

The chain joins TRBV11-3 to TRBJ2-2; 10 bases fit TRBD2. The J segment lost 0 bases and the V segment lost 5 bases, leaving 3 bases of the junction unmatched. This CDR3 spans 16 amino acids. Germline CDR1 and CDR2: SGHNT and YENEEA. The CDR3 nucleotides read TGTGCCAGCAGCCCAAGCGGGGGGGCGAACACCGGGGAGCTGTTTTTT. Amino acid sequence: CASSPSGGANTGELFF.